Presented here are 16 T cell receptor beta chains from one specimen sequenced in a study of response to subunit inactivated influenza vaccine. TCRdb ran MiXCR on the RT-PCR reads and lists one entry per CDR3 protein. The table includes over 750,000 distinct CDR3 sequences, about 20% detected once. The sequencing here drew on PBMCs from blood, taken 4 to 6 days after vaccination. Receptor source: a man in his forties or fifties who received an inactivated influenza vaccine.

This clonotype was seen a handful of times. The chain carries TRBV30 and TRBJ2-1, with D possibly matching TRBD2 (5 bases). Germline V lookup: CDR1 GTSNPN, CDR2 SVGIG (reference sequence). The ends were cut back, 0 bases at V and 13 bases at J, with 16 bases in the middle. The CDR3 is 13 amino acids. The CDR3 bases are TGTGCCTGGAGTGTACTTAGCAGCGGCACACAGTTCTTC. This sequence encodes CAWSVLSSGTQFF.

This clonotype was counted between two and nine times. The rearrangement joins TRBV20-1 to TRBJ2-3, with 10 bases lining up with TRBD2. With 4 bases clipped from V and 4 bases from J, the junction kept 8 bases outside the gene matches. In germline, CDR1 is DFQATT, CDR2 SNEGSKA (reference sequence). The CDR3 consists of 15 residues. The DNA for the CDR3 is TGCAGTGCTATAGGCGGGACTAGCGTCTCAGATACGCAGTATTTT. It is translated as CSAIGGTSVSDTQYF.

In its sample, this clonotype was seen many times. One junction end does not reproduce the germline sequence, and a read error may be involved. The genes are TRBV7-3 and TRBJ2-1, with D possibly being TRBD2 (5 bases). In germline, CDR1 is SGHTA, CDR2 FQGTGA. This CDR3 has 12 residues. CDR3 in amino acids: CASSPGGNEQFF. For the CDR3, the DNA is TGCGCCAGCAGCCCCGGAGGTAATGAGCAGTTCTTC.

This clonotype was seen a few times. The chain is built from TRBV15 and TRBJ2-5, with D possibly matching TRBD1 (6 bases). Germline loops: CDR1 LNHNV, CDR2 YYDKDF (reference sequence). V was pared by 4 bases and J by 5 bases, with 11 bases between. This CDR3 is 13 amino acids long. CDR3 sequence reads: CATSISQGETQYF. In DNA form, the CDR3 reads TGTGCCACCAGCATTTCACAGGGCGAGACCCAGTACTTC.

This chain joins TRBV6-2 or TRBV6-3 and TRBJ1-1; D uncertain. CDR1 and CDR2 (germline): MNHEY, SVGEGT. With 6 bases removed from V and 6 bases from J, the gap between germline ends came to 11 bases. The CDR3 has 12 residues. The CDR3 bases are TGTGCCAGCAGGGTATGGTTATCTGAAGCTTTCTTT. Protein sequence: CASRVWLSEAFF.

The rearrangement joins TRBV28 to TRBJ2-1; TRBD2 agrees at 7 bases. The CDR3 consists of 16 residues. The V segment lost 3 bases and the J segment 7 bases; nucleotides outside the gene matches: 12. The germline CDR1 and CDR2 sequences are MDHEN and SYDVKM. The CDR3 sequence is CASSFGGRAQWNEQFF. In nucleotides, the CDR3 is TGTGCCAGCAGTTTCGGTGGGAGGGCCCAGTGGAATGAGCAGTTCTTC.

V is TRBV12-3 or TRBV12-4 and J is TRBJ2-1; 10 bases line up with TRBD1. CDR3 length: 11 residues. J gave up 14 bases and V 5 bases, and 3 bases lay outside the gene matches. Written as DNA, the CDR3 is TGTGCCAGCAGTGCCGGGACAGGGGAGTTCTTC. As protein: CASSAGTGEFF.

This clonotype was counted many times. The chain has TRBV5-1 and TRBJ2-1; 11 positions match TRBD1. The trim removed 4 bases at V and 7 bases at J, leaving 7 bases unmatched. This CDR3 is 15 amino acids long. Per the germline V gene, CDR1 is SGHRS and CDR2 is YFSETQ. CDR3 in amino acids: CASSMGQGGTNEQFF. The CDR3 DNA follows: TGCGCCAGCAGCATGGGACAGGGGGGTACAAATGAGCAGTTCTTC. The entire variable domain, with the rest obtained from reference TRBV5-1 and TRBJ2-1, is as follows: KAGVTQTPRYLIKTRGQQVTLSCSPISGHRSVSWYQQTPGQGLQFLFEYFSETQRNKGNFPGRFSGRQFSNSRSEMNVSTLELGDSALYLCASSMGQGGTNEQFFGPGTRLTVL.

This clonotype came up a few times. This chain connects TRBV10-3 to TRBJ2-2; 9 positions agree with TRBD1. This CDR3 has 14 residues. J gave up 6 bases and V 6 bases, and 5 bases lay outside the gene matches. The V gene's germline CDR1 is ENHRY and CDR2 SYGVKD. CDR3 in amino acids: CAISTGGASGELFF. The CDR3, as DNA: TGTGCCATCAGCACAGGGGGCGCATCCGGGGAGCTGTTTTTT.

The V gene is TRBV7-2, the J gene TRBJ2-3, with D possibly matching TRBD2 (6 bases). Trimming cost V 5 bases and J 2 bases, with 8 bases left between them. Per germline, CDR1 SGHTA and CDR2 FQGNSA. This CDR3 is built from 13 residues. The CDR3 coding sequence is TGTGCCAGCAGCGGGAGGAACACAGATACGCAGTATTTT. Amino acid sequence: CASSGRNTDTQYF.

The chain links TRBV9 to TRBJ2-2; TRBD2 is a possible D gene (6 bases). V shed 3 bases and J shed 5 bases, with 20 bases lying between them. The length of the CDR3 is 17 residues. Germline values: CDR1 SGDLS, CDR2 YYNGEE. As DNA, the CDR3 is TGTGCCAGCAGCGGCGGGACTTGGAAAAGTCGGACCGGGGAGCTGTTTTTT. It specifies CASSGGTWKSRTGELFF.

The V and J genes are TRBV20-1 and TRBJ2-5, with D perhaps matching TRBD2 (6 bases). Looked up from germline, CDR1 is DFQATT and CDR2 is SNEGSKA (reference sequence). Trimming removed 0 bases from V and 0 bases from J, with 11 bases in between. The CDR3 extends over 15 amino acids. The DNA of the CDR3 is TGCAGTGCTAGAGATGGGGCGGGGCACCAAGAGACCCAGTACTTC. This translates into CSARDGAGHQETQYF.

The chain uses TRBV28 and TRBJ1-4, with TRBD1 matching 8 bases. The CDR3 totals 15 residues. Unmatched junction bases numbered 5, after V lost 2 bases and J lost 6 bases. Germline CDR1 reads MDHEN; CDR2 reads SYDVKM. For the CDR3, the DNA is TGTGCCAGCAGTTTAGGCAGGGGGCTTTATGAAAAACTGTTTTTT. Translation: CASSLGRGLYEKLFF.

This clonotype came up a few times. J is TRBJ2-3 and V is TRBV20-1; D unresolved. Germline loops: CDR1 DFQATT, CDR2 SNEGSKA (reference sequence). V lost 5 bases to trimming and J lost 5 bases, with 5 bases between them. The CDR3 totals 10 residues. CDR3 region: CSAEKDTQYF. The CDR3, as DNA: TGCAGTGCTGAAAAAGATACGCAGTATTTT.

CDR3 sequence (DNA): TGCAGCGCGTCTTGGATCTATGGCTACACCTTC. Translated: CSASWIYGYTF. V usage is TRBV29-1 and J usage is TRBJ1-2; D remains ambiguous. This CDR3 contains 11 residues. V lost 7 bases, J lost 4 bases, and 10 bases lay in between. Germline V CDR1 and CDR2: SQVTM, ANQGSEA.

The rearrangement uses TRBV20-1 and TRBJ2-3; 8 bases align to TRBD2. The CDR3 is 16 residues long. J lost 4 bases, V lost 4 bases, and 13 bases had no gene match. Germline V lookup: CDR1 DFQATT, CDR2 SNEGSKA (reference sequence). CDR3 protein: CSATPWTSRVPDTQYF. The DNA for the CDR3 is TGCAGTGCTACCCCTTGGACTAGCCGGGTCCCAGATACGCAGTATTTT.